This T cell receptor beta chain was recorded in a study of CD4+ T cells in melanoma. The CDR3 runs 13 residues. With V trimmed by 3 bases and J by 7 bases, 3 bases remained unmatched. CDR1 is SGHVS, CDR2 FQNEAQ, per germline. Measured with immunoSEQ multiplex PCR; TCRdb has only the in-frame clones, and not every one. The table lists 52,000 or so clones, almost 70% of them singletons. Sequenced material: tumor tissue. The clonotype was recovered from a human donor with melanoma. V and J are TRBV7-8 and TRBJ2-1; TRBD2 agrees at 7 bases. This CDR3 is CASSLGGANEQFF. The CDR3 bases are TGTGCCAGCAGCTTGGGAGGGGCGAATGAGCAGTTCTTC. Full variable domain (outside the CDR3, taken from reference TRBV7-8 and TRBJ2-1): GAGVSQSPRYKVAKRGQDVALRCDPISGHVSLFWYQQALGQGPEFLTYFQNEAQLDKSGLPSDRFFAERPEGSVSTLKIQRTQQEDSAVYLCASSLGGANEQFFGPGTRLTVL.